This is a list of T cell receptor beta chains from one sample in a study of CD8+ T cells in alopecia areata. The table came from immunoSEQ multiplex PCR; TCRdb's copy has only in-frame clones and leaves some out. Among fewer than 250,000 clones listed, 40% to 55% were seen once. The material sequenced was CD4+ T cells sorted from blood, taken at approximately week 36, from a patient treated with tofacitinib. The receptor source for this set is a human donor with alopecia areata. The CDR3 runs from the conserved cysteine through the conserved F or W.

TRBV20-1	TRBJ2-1	CSAWGPDEQFF
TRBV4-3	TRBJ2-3	CASSQLTSDRDTQYF
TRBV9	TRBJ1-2	CASSVVQDPNYGYTF
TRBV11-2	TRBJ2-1	CASSLGTSGYNEQFF
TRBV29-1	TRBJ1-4	CSVGPTNEKLFF
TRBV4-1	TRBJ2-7	CASSPQTGGPFEQYF
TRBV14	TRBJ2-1	CASSHHSGYNEQFF
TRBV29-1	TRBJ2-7	CSVRHANREQYF
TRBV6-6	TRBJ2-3	CASSTGTGWKDTQYF
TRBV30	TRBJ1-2	CAWSLGQGAIGYGYTF
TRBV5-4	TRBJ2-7	CASSLAREQYF
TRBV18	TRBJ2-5	CASSRTQETQYF
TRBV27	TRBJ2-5	CASSYSGGRETQYF
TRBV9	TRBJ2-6	CASGLSRSSGANVLTF
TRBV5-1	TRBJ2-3	CASSPTANTDTQYF
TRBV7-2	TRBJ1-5	CASSQNRGNQPQHF
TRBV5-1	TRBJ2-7	CASSLDYEQYF
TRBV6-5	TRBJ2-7	CASSQNRDGPYEQYF
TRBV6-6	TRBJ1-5	CASSYGGGNQPQHF
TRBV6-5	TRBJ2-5	CASSFQGLETQYF
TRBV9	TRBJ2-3	CASSAQPTDTQYF
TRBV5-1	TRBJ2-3	CASSLAVTPASTDTQYF
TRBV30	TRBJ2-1	CAWSVDLQSDEQFF
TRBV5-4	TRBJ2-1	CASSLGLPSSYNEQFF
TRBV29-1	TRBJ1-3	CSVNGLGSGNTIYF
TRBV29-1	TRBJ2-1	CSVEPIGQGRYEQFF
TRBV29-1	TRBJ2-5	CSVKGQGKETQYF
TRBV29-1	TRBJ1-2	CSVADREVYGYTF
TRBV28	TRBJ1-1	CASSLSPRGGYEAFF
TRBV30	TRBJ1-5	CAWSPLLGQQNQPQHF
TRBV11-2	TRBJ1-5	CASSLGGDSYQPQHF
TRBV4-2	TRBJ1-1	CASSQEGPAPGRLNTEAFF
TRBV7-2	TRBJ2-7	CASSQTSPEQYF
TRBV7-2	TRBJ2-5	CASSLGLAGEGRTQYF